The T cell receptor (beta chain) described here comes from a study of shared clonotypes between healthy human individuals. Study as a whole: Per donor, CD8 memory used one plate, CD8 naive used two, CD4 memory used three and CD4 naive used three.

Per sorted-subset replicate PCR, input was 200 to 250 ng DNA, representing around 30,000 T cell genomes. This table comes from immunoSEQ multiplex PCR, and its TCRdb copy is limited to in-frame clones, with some not included. Here the sample spans around 1 million clones, over 60% being singletons. Healthy and HIV-negative, the adult donors had no recent acute infections or vaccinations. Negatively enriched CD4+ T cells were divided by CD45RA into naive and memory. The CDR3 runs to 15 residues. The germline V gene encodes CDR1 SGHNT and CDR2 YYREEE (reference sequence). With V trimmed by 0 bases and J by 3 bases, 4 bases remained unmatched. This clone occurred once.

V is TRBV5-4 and J is TRBJ2-5, with TRBD1 identical over 8 bases. The sample comprised memory CD4+ T cells sorted from blood. Stated subset: CD45RA-negative fraction. This TCR was sampled from a man aged 18-30 years in good health. DNA of the CDR3: TGTGCCAGCAGCTTGGGCGCGGACAGGGAAGAGACCCAGTACTTC. Translation: CASSLGADREETQYF.